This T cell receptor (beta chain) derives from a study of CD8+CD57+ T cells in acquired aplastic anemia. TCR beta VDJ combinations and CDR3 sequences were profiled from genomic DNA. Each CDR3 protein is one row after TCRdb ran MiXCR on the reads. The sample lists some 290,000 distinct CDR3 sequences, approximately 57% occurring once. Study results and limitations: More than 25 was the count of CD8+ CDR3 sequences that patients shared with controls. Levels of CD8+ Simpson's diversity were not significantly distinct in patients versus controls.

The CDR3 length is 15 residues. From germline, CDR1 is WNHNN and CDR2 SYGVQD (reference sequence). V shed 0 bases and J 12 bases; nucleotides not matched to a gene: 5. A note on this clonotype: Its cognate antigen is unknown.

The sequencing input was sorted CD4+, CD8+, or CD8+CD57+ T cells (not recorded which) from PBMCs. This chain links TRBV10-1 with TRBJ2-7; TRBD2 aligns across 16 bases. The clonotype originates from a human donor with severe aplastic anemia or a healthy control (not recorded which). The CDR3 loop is CASSESGLAGGRRYF. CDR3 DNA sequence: TGCGCCAGCAGTGAGTCGGGACTAGCGGGAGGGCGCAGGTACTTC.